The rows below give T cell receptor beta chains drawn from one sample of a study of blood T cell repertoires in COVID-19. TCRdb's table, derived via immunoSEQ multiplex PCR, lists solely in-frame clones and lacks some. In the table there are about 60,000 clones, 83% of which are singletons. Sequenced material: peripheral blood. The origin of the receptors is a man between 45 and 60 years old with COVID-19, enrolled during active disease. Each CDR3 is given with its conserved first and last residue. The D gene is left open where the match is weak.

TRBV6-4	TRBJ1-1	-	TGTGCCAGCAGTGTTCGCCAGGGTACTGAAGCTTTCTTT	CASSVRQGTEAFF
TRBV6-5	TRBJ1-1	-	TGTGCCAGCCCGGGTCAGTTCCCCATGAACACTGAAGCTTTCTTT	CASPGQFPMNTEAFF
TRBV28	TRBJ2-1	-	TGTGCCAGCGGGTCGTTTTGGGGGAGGACTAATGAGCAGTTCTTC	CASGSFWGRTNEQFF
TRBV5-1	TRBJ2-2	TRBD2	TGCGCCAGCAGCTTGTTCGGGAGGGGGACCGGGGAGCTGTTTTTT	CASSLFGRGTGELFF
TRBV6-4	TRBJ2-7	TRBD1	TGTGCCAGCAGGAACAGGGGAACAACCCTCTACGAGCAGTACTTC	CASRNRGTTLYEQYF
TRBV30	TRBJ2-7	-	TGTGCCTGGAGTGTATCGGACAGTTACCCCGAGCAGTACTTC	CAWSVSDSYPEQYF
TRBV2	TRBJ1-5	TRBD1	TGTGCCAGCAGGGACCTGACAGGGAATCAGCCCCAGCATTTT	CASRDLTGNQPQHF
TRBV10-3	TRBJ2-1	-	TGTGACTTTAGGGGGGGGTACAATGAGCAGTTCTTC	CDFRGGYNEQFF
TRBV7-8	TRBJ1-4	-	TGTGCCAGCAGCCCCACGTGGCAGGGGAGTGAAAAACTGTTTTTT	CASSPTWQGSEKLFF
TRBV2	TRBJ2-7	-	TGTGCCAGCAGTGACAGGGGATACGAGCAGTACTTC	CASSDRGYEQYF
TRBV9	TRBJ2-1	-	TGTGCCAGCAGCTCCCCCCGGGGACTCAATGAGCAGTTCTTC	CASSSPRGLNEQFF
TRBV6-2/TRBV6-3	TRBJ1-2	-	TGTGCCAGCAGTTACTCAGGGGCAGGGAGGATCGGCTACACCTTC	CASSYSGAGRIGYTF
TRBV28	TRBJ1-6	TRBD1	TGTGCCAGCAAGGGGGCCCTGTCGTATAATTCACCCCTCCACTTT	CASKGALSYNSPLHF
TRBV18	TRBJ1-5	-	TGTGCCAGCTCACCAACATCAGGGGTCGGGAGCAATCAGCCCCAGCATTTT	CASSPTSGVGSNQPQHF
TRBV3-1/TRBV3-2	TRBJ2-1	TRBD2	TGTGCCAGCAGCCGCCCTAGCGGAGGGTATGAGCAGTTCTTC	CASSRPSGGYEQFF
TRBV6-1	TRBJ1-4	-	TGTGCCAGCAGTGACCTCGGGAGTCTGAATGAAAAACTGTTTTTT	CASSDLGSLNEKLFF
TRBV27	TRBJ2-1	TRBD2	TGTGCCAGCAGTTTAGGTATGTGCGGGAGGGGGATCTTC	CASSLGMCGRGIF